This note documents a single T cell receptor (beta chain) sequence. Its antigen is not identified. This sample was included in a study of response to subunit inactivated influenza vaccine. Study results and limitations: That few new T cells are recruited by each seasonal influenza vaccination was the authors' suggestion.

Germline V CDR1 and CDR2: SGHDT, YYEEEE. The CDR3 totals 16 residues. Deletions cut 3 bases from V and 2 bases from J, with 15 bases between. TCRdb reprocessed the RT-PCR reads via MiXCR and lists one record per CDR3 protein. The sample shows almost 600,000 distinct CDR3 sequences, 14% of them seen only once. V usage is TRBV5-6 and J usage is TRBJ2-1; D possibly corresponds to TRBD2 (5 bases). This TCR derives from a man aged 45-65 years who received an inactivated influenza vaccine. The sequences come from PBMCs from blood, collected about 12 days after vaccination. The CDR3: CASSYWRLAAYNEQFF. CDR3 nucleotides: TGTGCCAGCAGCTATTGGCGGCTAGCAGCCTACAATGAGCAGTTCTTC.